This entry features one T cell receptor (beta chain) sequence. Its antigen remains unknown. The sample belongs to a study of CD8+ T cells in alopecia areata. On the study more broadly: Tofacitinib exposure lasted 6 to 18 months, followed by 6 months off drug.

Treatment noted: oral pan-JAK inhibitor, 5-10 mg twice daily. The study team obtained lesional scalp punch biopsies and peripheral blood from alopecia areata patients. CDR3 length equals 15 residues. CDR1 MNHEY and CDR2 SVGAGI come from the germline V gene. V trimming: 6 bases; J trimming: 5 bases; junction bases outside the gene matches: 8. Study results and limitations: Numerous clones, expanded in lesions, remained in scalp and blood during tofacitinib.

Sequencing relied on a cDNA template that was reverse transcribed from extracted RNA. Repertoires were generated with immunoSEQ multiplex PCR, while TCRdb's copy carries only in-frame clones and drops some. The table lists around 190,000 clones, 64% of them singletons. The chain employs TRBV6-5 and TRBJ2-7; 12 positions match TRBD1. This sample comprised CD4+ T cells sorted from blood, obtained at week 4, from a patient treated with tofacitinib. The TCR originated in a human donor with alopecia areata. CDR3 residues: CASSLLGQGADEQYF. CDR3 coding DNA: TGTGCCAGCAGCCTCCTGGGACAGGGGGCGGACGAGCAGTACTTC.